The clone carrying this T cell receptor (beta chain) has just one count. Its specificity is not known. This sample is drawn from a study of a mutant IDH1 vaccine in newly diagnosed glioma. Study overall: Weeks 1, 3, 5, 7, 11, 15, 19 and 23 were when patients received their eight vaccinations. Radiotherapy alone preceded vaccination by 4-6 weeks; alternatively, vaccination started with temozolomide cycles. Pretreatment consisted of radiotherapy, temozolomide, or both, with most receiving both. Points from the study as a whole: Vaccination elicited immune responses in around 93% of patients.

Measured with immunoSEQ multiplex PCR; TCRdb has only the in-frame clones, and not every one. The table includes about 60,000 clones, around 80% detected once. Sample time point: week 5, during vaccination. Every vaccine dose comprised 300 ug of mutant IDH1 20-mer peptide plus topical imiquimod. The TCR was taken from a woman in her forties or fifties with glioma. The source was PBMCs, collected from a glioma patient whose treatment included an IDH1 peptide vaccine.

Written as DNA, the CDR3 is TGCGCCAGCAGCCAAGATGAACTTAGTGGCTACACCTTC. It is translated as CASSQDELSGYTF. The genes are TRBV4-3 and TRBJ1-2; D remains unclear. The CDR3 spans 13 residues. Germline CDR1 reads LGHNA; CDR2 reads YSLEER. Trimming left V 0 bases short and J 7 bases short, with 9 bases between.